Listed here is a single T cell receptor beta chain. Antigen unknown. These data originate in a study of T cells after yellow fever vaccination. Notes on the study in general: Only a minor proportion of clonotypes was detected across both CD4 and CD8 compartments. Subsequent booster samples again held most clones from primary vaccination (96% CD4, about 90% CD8).

The length of the CDR3 is 14 residues. Trimming took 3 bases from V and 0 from J, leaving 6 bases between them. Germline CDR1 ENHRY, CDR2 SYGVKD. Via MiXCR, TCRdb re-called the 5' RACE reads, giving one row per CDR3 protein. This sample has 150,000 to 200,000 distinct CDR3 sequences, with roughly 6.2% found just once. This clonotype was sampled from a man between 18 and 35 years old who received the YFV17D yellow fever vaccine. V usage is TRBV10-3 and J usage is TRBJ1-5, with D unresolved. This sample comprised CD4+ T cells sorted from PBMCs, obtained on the day of the first yellow fever vaccination. The CDR3 DNA reads TGTGCCATCAGTGAATACCTTAGCAATCAGCCCCAGCATTTT. This translates into CAISEYLSNQPQHF.